This TCR beta chain was found in a study of T-cell memory formation after mild COVID-19. Researchers used 5'RACE with constant-segment primers to make TCR alpha and TCR beta cDNA libraries that carry sample barcodes and UMIs. TCRdb independently ran MiXCR on the 5' RACE reads; one entry per CDR3 protein. The table has roughly 110,000 distinct CDR3 sequences, approximately 15% seen once. Losses at the gene ends were 3 bases for V and 2 bases for J; bases not matched to a gene: 7. Germline V lookup: CDR1 SGDLS, CDR2 YYNGEE. This CDR3 has 16 amino acids. This clonotype was seen only a few times. This clonotype originated in an adult woman who had mild COVID-19 (a few samples of this study predate the infection). Cell type and time point are not known. The material sequenced was PBMCs or a T cell subset sorted from them (not recorded which). The gene calls are TRBV9 and TRBJ2-4, with 8 positions matching TRBD2. This CDR3 reads CASSAETGGTKNIQYF. In DNA form, the CDR3 reads TGTGCCAGCAGCGCGGAGACGGGGGGGACCAAAAACATTCAGTACTTC.